The source of this T cell receptor (beta chain) is a study of T cell changes during pregnancy in multiple sclerosis. Produced via immunoSEQ multiplex PCR; TCRdb's table is partial and in-frame only. The sample contains 30,000 to 45,000 clones, around 90% of which appear only once. The CDR3 is 13 amino acids. V dropped 4 bases and J dropped 3 bases, with 9 bases sitting between them. Germline V gives CDR1 MGHRA, CDR2 YSYEKL. Material: CD4+ T cells from peripheral blood mononuclear cells, obtained after pregnancy. The gene calls are TRBV4-1 and TRBJ1-1; D may be TRBD1 (5 bases). This TCR derives from a female donor in good health, enrolled as a control in a pregnancy study. The CDR3: CASSLGGDTEAFF. The CDR3 DNA sequence: TGCGCCAGCAGCCTCGGGGGGGACACTGAAGCTTTCTTT.